This is a list of T cell receptor beta chains from one sample in a study of T-cell memory formation after mild COVID-19. In TCRdb, the 5' RACE reads were re-called with MiXCR into one record per CDR3 protein. The table includes 470,000 or so distinct CDR3 sequences, more than 20% detected once. Specimen: PBMCs or a T cell subset sorted from them (not recorded which). The receptors here all came from an adult woman who had mild COVID-19 (a few samples of this study predate the infection). Cell type and time point are not known. The CDR3 runs from the conserved cysteine through the conserved F or W. The order of the fields is J gene, V gene, D gene, CDR3 length, clone size, CDR3 protein, CDR3 DNA. The D gene is left open where the match is weak. The size of a clone is reported for some rows only, either as once, few or many, or as a class for expanded clones.

>TRBJ1-4|TRBV11-2|NA|20|NA
CASSLGVSVEPRLTNEKLFF
TGTGCCAGCAGCTTGGGAGTTTCAGTGGAACCGCGGTTAACTAATGAAAAACTGTTTTTT
>TRBJ2-7|TRBV2|NA|10|NA
CASIVHEQYF
TGTGCCAGCATTGTCCACGAGCAGTACTTC
>TRBJ1-2|TRBV12-3/TRBV12-4|NA|15|once
CASSLASTAPGGYTF
TGTGCCAGCAGTTTAGCCTCCACAGCTCCTGGGGGCTACACCTTC
>TRBJ2-1|TRBV5-1|TRBD1|17|NA
CASSRTGATSSYNEQFF
TGCGCCAGCAGCAGAACAGGGGCTACAAGCTCCTACAATGAGCAGTTCTTC
>TRBJ1-2|TRBV5-1|NA|16|NA
CASSPVGRGSDYGYTF
TGCGCCAGCAGCCCTGTTGGTAGGGGCAGCGACTATGGCTACACCTTC
>TRBJ2-7|TRBV7-4|NA|16|few
CASSSRDLPGAYEQYF
TGTGCCAGCAGCTCCAGGGACCTTCCGGGGGCCTACGAGCAGTACTTC
>TRBJ1-2|TRBV12-3/TRBV12-4|NA|14|few
CASSSAGPPYGYTF
TGTGCCAGCAGTTCGGCAGGTCCTCCCTATGGCTACACCTTC
>TRBJ1-1|TRBV7-9|NA|13|few
CASSSPWGYEAFF
TGTGCCAGCAGCTCCCCTTGGGGATATGAAGCTTTCTTT
>TRBJ2-3|TRBV7-2|NA|14|NA
CASSLVSNGDTQYF
TGTGCCAGCAGCTTAGTATCGAATGGGGATACGCAGTATTTT
>TRBJ1-2|TRBV5-5|NA|17|few
CASSKGFFRLENYGYTF
TGTGCCAGCAGCAAGGGATTCTTTAGGTTAGAAAACTATGGCTACACCTTC
>TRBJ2-3|TRBV24-1|TRBD2|16|NA
CATSVGASGYTDTQYF
TGTGCCACCAGTGTTGGGGCTAGCGGTTACACAGATACGCAGTATTTT
>TRBJ2-5|TRBV2|NA|13|NA
CARGGGDQETQYF
TGTGCCAGAGGGGGGGGCGACCAAGAGACCCAGTACTTC
>TRBJ1-2|TRBV15|NA|17|few
CATSSPSDMVKNYGYTF
TGTGCCACCAGCAGCCCTTCCGACATGGTCAAAAACTATGGCTACACCTTC
>TRBJ2-7|TRBV5-1|TRBD1|15|few
CASSPGTGEPYEQYF
TGCGCCAGCAGCCCCGGGACAGGGGAACCCTACGAGCAGTACTTC
>TRBJ2-7|TRBV6-5|TRBD1|13|NA
CASRGQGLGEQYF
TGTGCCAGCAGGGGACAGGGGCTCGGCGAGCAGTACTTC
>TRBJ2-3|TRBV27|NA|12|few
CASSTDTDTQYF
TGTGCCAGCAGTACCGATACAGATACGCAGTATTTT
>TRBJ2-3|TRBV6-5|NA|16|few
CASSYGTLASTDTQYF
TGTGCCAGCAGTTACGGGACACTAGCTAGCACAGATACGCAGTATTTT
>TRBJ2-1|TRBV7-9|NA|16|few
CASSTNTGATTNEQFF
TGTGCCAGCAGCACGAATACAGGAGCTACCACTAATGAGCAGTTCTTC
>TRBJ2-7|TRBV6-2/TRBV6-3|TRBD1|15|NA
CASRYGTAKPLEQYF
TGTGCCAGCAGATATGGGACAGCCAAACCCTTGGAGCAGTACTTC
>TRBJ2-2|TRBV19|NA|15|NA
CASSMAGTNTGELFF
TGTGCCAGTAGTATGGCGGGAACGAACACCGGGGAGCTGTTTTTT
>TRBJ2-7|TRBV5-1|NA|16|NA
CASSLGGTEKAYEQYF
TGCGCCAGCAGCTTGGGGGGGACCGAAAAAGCCTACGAGCAGTACTTC
>TRBJ2-7|TRBV29-1|TRBD2|16|few
CSVEQGSGGHDYEQYF
TGCAGCGTTGAACAGGGTAGCGGGGGCCATGACTACGAGCAGTACTTC
>TRBJ2-3|TRBV7-2|TRBD2|17|few
CASSLVPILAGEDTQYF
TGTGCCAGCAGCTTAGTCCCAATCCTAGCGGGGGAAGATACGCAGTATTTT
>TRBJ2-7|TRBV5-1|TRBD1|15|NA
CASSLAGTGAGEQYF
TGCGCCAGCAGCTTGGCTGGGACAGGGGCCGGCGAGCAGTACTTC
>TRBJ1-2|TRBV6-5|TRBD1|14|few
CASSRGQGNYGYTF
TGTGCCAGCAGCCGGGGACAGGGCAACTATGGCTACACCTTC
>TRBJ2-1|TRBV11-3|TRBD2|18|NA
CASSLRLAGGPGYNEQFF
TGTGCCAGCAGCTTAAGACTAGCGGGAGGGCCGGGGTACAATGAGCAGTTCTTC
>TRBJ1-1|TRBV30|NA|13|NA
CAWSQQVNTEAFF
TGTGCCTGGAGCCAGCAGGTGAACACTGAAGCTTTCTTT
>TRBJ2-3|TRBV12-3/TRBV12-4|NA|11|NA
CASRATDTQYF
TGTGCCAGCAGGGCCACAGATACGCAGTATTTT
>TRBJ2-1|TRBV7-2|TRBD2|14|few
CASSLAGRAGEQFF
TGTGCCAGCAGCTTAGCCGGGAGGGCGGGTGAGCAGTTCTTC
>TRBJ2-7|TRBV29-1|NA|11|NA
CSVVDGLEQYF
TGCAGCGTTGTGGACGGCCTGGAGCAGTACTTC
>TRBJ2-3|TRBV7-2|NA|13|NA
CASSLAREDTQYF
TGTGCCAGCAGCTTAGCTCGCGAGGATACGCAGTATTTT
>TRBJ2-2|TRBV5-1|TRBD2|14|NA
CASSFSGKSGELFF
TGCGCCAGCAGCTTCAGCGGGAAGTCCGGGGAGCTGTTTTTT
>TRBJ1-1|TRBV6-1|NA|15|large
CASSGAGLGWTEAFF
TGTGCCAGCAGTGGGGCAGGGTTAGGATGGACTGAAGCTTTCTTT
>TRBJ1-1|TRBV29-1|NA|15|few
CSVEPSGALGTEAFF
TGCAGCGTTGAACCCTCGGGGGCCCTGGGGACTGAAGCTTTCTTT
>TRBJ2-1|TRBV7-9|NA|13|NA
CASSFLPSLYQFF
TGTGCCAGCAGCTTTCTCCCGTCGTTGTACCAGTTCTTC
>TRBJ2-1|TRBV6-2/TRBV6-3|NA|14|NA
CASRHLGGGNEQFF
TGTGCCAGCAGACACCTAGGGGGGGGCAATGAGCAGTTCTTC